These 15 T cell receptor beta chains share one sample of origin, sequenced in a study of blood T cell repertoires in COVID-19. The repertoire was sequenced with immunoSEQ multiplex PCR; TCRdb's copy has only in-frame clones and lacks some. The sample consists of about 180,000 clones, roughly 80% of them appearing once. Sequencing was carried out using peripheral blood. The receptor set was obtained from a human donor in a cohort sampled during active COVID-19.

This clone was counted a few times. This chain uses TRBV9 with TRBJ1-2, with a weak D call TRBD1 (5 bases). Germline V CDR1 and CDR2: SGDLS, YYNGEE. The CDR3 totals 13 residues. V was trimmed by 0 bases and J by 6 bases, leaving 9 bases between them. CDR3 residues: CASSVGQLDGYTF. The CDR3 bases are TGTGCCAGCAGCGTAGGACAGCTGGATGGCTACACCTTC.

This clone was seen just once. CDR3 bases: TGTGCCAGCAGTCCCGGACAGGGCTATGGCTACACCTTC. Translation gives CASSPGQGYGYTF. The chain uses TRBV28 and TRBJ1-2, with 8 bases aligning to TRBD1. V was clipped by 5 bases and J by 4 bases; unmatched bases: 3. The germline V gene encodes CDR1 MDHEN and CDR2 SYDVKM. The CDR3 is 13 amino acids.

The J gene is TRBJ1-2, the V gene TRBV14, with D tentatively TRBD1 (6 bases). The CDR3 is 14 amino acids. V lost 3 bases to trimming and J lost 4 bases, with 12 bases between them. Germline CDR1 SGHDN, CDR2 FVKESK. The CDR3, as DNA: TGTGCCAGCAGCCAGCGTAGACAGGCCTATGGCTACACCTTC. This translates into CASSQRRQAYGYTF.

The chain carries TRBV6-5 and TRBJ2-7; the match to TRBD1 covers 7 bases. This CDR3 has 13 amino acids. Trimming at V came to 6 bases and at J to 5 bases, leaving 7 bases not matched to a gene. Germline loops: CDR1 MNHEY, CDR2 SVGAGI. As DNA, the CDR3 is TGTGCCAGCAGAAGGCAGGGGGTACACGAGCAGTACTTC. This gives the protein CASRRQGVHEQYF.

This sequence joins TRBV7-2 and TRBJ2-7, with unresolved D. V gave up 1 base and J gave up 4 bases, with 8 bases separating them. The CDR3 runs to 13 residues. The germline gives CDR1 SGHTA, CDR2 FQGNSA. CDR3 coding DNA: TGTGCCAGCAGCTTAGATGTGAGGTACGAGCAGTACTTC. This gives the protein CASSLDVRYEQYF.

The chain has TRBV6-2 or TRBV6-3 and TRBJ2-1; 14 bases agree with TRBD2. V shed 6 bases, J shed 3 bases, and the junction held 1 base outside the gene matches. Germline V lookup: CDR1 MNHEY, CDR2 SVGEGT. This CDR3 has 15 residues. CDR3 nucleotide sequence: TGTGCCAGCAGCGGGACTAGCGGGAGCTACAATGAGCAGTTCTTC. Protein product: CASSGTSGSYNEQFF.

The chain carries TRBV7-9 and TRBJ1-4; D is undetermined. Germline CDR1 and CDR2: SEHNR and FQNEAQ (reference sequence). The CDR3 runs to 11 residues. V lost 0 bases and J lost 12, with 5 bases in between. The CDR3 DNA follows: TGTGCCAGCAGCTTAGCAACAGAACTGTTTTTT. Its translation: CASSLATELFF.

A remark on this clone: Other DNA sequences in this specimen translate into the identical CDR3. The chain has TRBV6-5 and TRBJ2-7, with 8 bases fitting TRBD2. The CDR3 contains 15 residues. V was clipped by 0 bases and J by 4 bases; unmatched bases: 5. CDR1 MNHEY and CDR2 SVGAGI come from the germline V gene. The CDR3 region is CASSYSTGGRYEQYF. The CDR3 DNA sequence: TGTGCCAGCAGTTACTCGACGGGGGGGCGTTACGAGCAGTACTTC.

The sample holds one count of this clone. The V call is TRBV6-5, the J call TRBJ1-2; 7 bases agree with TRBD1. Germline assignment: CDR1 MNHEY and CDR2 SVGAGI. J gave up 6 bases and V 5 bases, and 6 bases lay outside the gene matches. The CDR3 length is 13 residues. CDR3 nucleotides: TGTGCCAGCAGTAACCGGGACAGCCATGGCTACACCTTC. Its protein is CASSNRDSHGYTF.

This sequence joins TRBV6-2 or TRBV6-3 and TRBJ1-5, with D maybe TRBD1 (5 bases). CDR1 MNHEY and CDR2 SVGEGT come from the germline V gene. V lost 4 bases to trimming and J lost 2 bases, with 6 bases between them. CDR3 length equals 13 residues. The CDR3 sequence is CASSLQGNQPQHF. CDR3 nucleotide sequence: TGTGCCAGCAGTTTACAGGGCAATCAGCCCCAGCATTTT.

This chain uses TRBV5-1 with TRBJ2-1, with TRBD1 matching 7 bases. The germline V gene has CDR1 SGHRS and CDR2 YFSETQ. Germline trimming cut 0 bases from V and 1 base from J; bases unmatched to any gene: 4. CDR3 length equals 16 residues. For the CDR3, the DNA is TGCGCCAGCAGCTTGGGACAGGGACCTTCCTACAATGAGCAGTTCTTC. This encodes CASSLGQGPSYNEQFF. Combining the CDR3 with reference TRBV5-1 and TRBJ2-1 gives the whole variable domain KAGVTQTPRYLIKTRGQQVTLSCSPISGHRSVSWYQQTPGQGLQFLFEYFSETQRNKGNFPGRFSGRQFSNSRSEMNVSTLELGDSALYLCASSLGQGPSYNEQFFGPGTRLTVL.

This clone was seen just once. The chain employs TRBV19 and TRBJ1-5; TRBD1 is a possible D gene (5 bases). CDR3 length equals 16 residues. The V and J ends lost 0 bases and 2 bases respectively, with 11 bases between them. Germline V CDR1 and CDR2: LNHDA, SQIVND (reference sequence). The CDR3 nucleotides read TGTGCCAGTAGTATAGAGGGCAGGGTTCGCAATCAGCCCCAGCATTTT. Its translation: CASSIEGRVRNQPQHF.

The rearrangement joins TRBV7-9 to TRBJ1-1; D remains unclear. Trimming cost V 3 bases and J 4 bases, with 12 bases left between them. Germline loops: CDR1 SEHNR, CDR2 FQNEAQ (reference sequence). The CDR3 runs 14 residues. The CDR3 bases are TGTGCCAGCAGCTTCGGAGGGAGGGTCACTGAAGCTTTCTTT. Translating gives CASSFGGRVTEAFF.

The rearrangement uses TRBV10-2 and TRBJ2-7, with 7 positions matching TRBD1. Germline-derived CDR1 and CDR2 are WSHSY and SAAADI. Germline trimming cut 6 bases from V and 4 bases from J; bases unmatched to any gene: 3. This CDR3 has 12 amino acids. The CDR3 loop is CASSEQGYEQYF. Written as DNA, the CDR3 is TGCGCCAGCAGCGAACAGGGGTACGAGCAGTACTTC.

The chain uses TRBV6-1 and TRBJ2-7; TRBD1 aligns across 8 bases. This CDR3 region has 15 residues. Per germline, CDR1 MNHNS and CDR2 SASEGT. V gave up 2 bases and J gave up 1 base; unmatched junction bases: 4. CDR3 sequence reads: CASSEKGTGSYEQYF. In DNA, the CDR3 is TGTGCCAGCAGTGAAAAGGGGACAGGTTCCTACGAGCAGTACTTC.